These 19 T cell receptor beta chains share one sample of origin, sequenced in a study of shared clonotypes between healthy human individuals. Using immunoSEQ multiplex PCR, the repertoire was profiled, and TCRdb retains in-frame clones only, with some absent. This table holds 950,000 to 1,300,000 clones, around 76% found once. Input material: memory CD4+ T cells sorted from blood. As for subset: CD45RA-negative fraction. These receptors all stem from a man aged 18 to 30 in good health.

CDR3 sequence (DNA): TGTGCCAGCAGTCCCGCGGGGGGGCAGAGGGGCCAGCCCCAGCATTTT. Its protein is CASSPAGGQRGQPQHF. The chain recombines TRBV5-6 with TRBJ1-5; D perhaps matches TRBD1 (6 bases). The V and J ends lost 5 bases and 7 bases respectively, with 22 bases between them. The CDR3 is 16 amino acids. Germline V gene data show CDR1 as SGHDT and CDR2 as YYEEEE.

The V call is TRBV4-1, the J call TRBJ2-1; D not certain. V was pared by 4 bases and J by 3 bases, with 10 bases between. Looked up from germline, CDR1 is MGHRA and CDR2 is YSYEKL. The CDR3 totals 14 residues. CDR3 in amino acids: CASSPSVDYNEQFF. The CDR3 region has the DNA TGCGCCAGCAGCCCATCCGTGGACTACAATGAGCAGTTCTTC.

V usage is TRBV5-6 and J usage is TRBJ2-7; D perhaps matches TRBD2 (5 bases). The germline V and J ends were trimmed by 4 bases and 0 bases, with 14 bases remaining between them. From germline, CDR1 is SGHDT and CDR2 YYEEEE. This CDR3 region has 15 residues. CDR3 DNA: TGTGCCAGCAGCCCGGAACGGGGTTACTCCTACGAGCAGTACTTC. As protein: CASSPERGYSYEQYF.

The CDR3 spells CATLGGAGEQYF. Written as DNA, the CDR3 is TGTGCCACCCTAGGGGGAGCGGGCGAGCAGTACTTC. The chain has TRBV6-6 and TRBJ2-7; the D gene could be TRBD1 or TRBD2 (6 bases each). V lost 10 bases, J lost 6 bases, and 16 bases lay in between. CDR3 length: 12 residues. Germline CDR1 and CDR2: MNHNY and SVGAGI (reference sequence).

The gene calls are TRBV5-6 and TRBJ1-2; perhaps TRBD1 as D (6 bases). This CDR3 is 16 amino acids long. The V gene's germline CDR1 is SGHDT and CDR2 YYEEEE. V lost 3 bases and J 4 bases, leaving 19 bases between the germline ends. Here the CDR3 DNA reads TGTGCCAGCAGCTACACGACGGGGGGCGGTAGCTATGGCTACACCTTC. Translated: CASSYTTGGGSYGYTF. The full variable domain, completed using reference TRBV5-6 and TRBJ1-2, is DAGVTQSPTHLIKTRGQQVTLRCSPKSGHDTVSWYQQALGQGPQFIFQYYEEEERQRGNFPDRFSGHQFPNYSSELNVNALLLGDSALYLCASSYTTGGGSYGYTFGSGTRLTVV.

V is TRBV19 and J is TRBJ2-7; D is unresolved. This CDR3 has 11 residues. Trimming removed 4 bases from V and 6 bases from J, with 7 bases in between. The germline gives CDR1 LNHDA, CDR2 SQIVND (reference sequence). The CDR3 DNA reads TGTGCCAGTAGTAGTAAATTCGAGCAGTACTTC. This encodes CASSSKFEQYF. The full variable domain, with the rest looked up from reference TRBV19 and TRBJ2-7, is DGGITQSPKYLFRKEGQNVTLSCEQNLNHDAMYWYRQDPGQGLRLIYYSQIVNDFQKGDIAEGYSVSREKKESFPLTVTSAQKNPTAFYLCASSSKFEQYFGPGTRLTVT.

Comments on this clone: A far larger clone is only one base removed, so a read error is likely. Other nucleotide sequences in the sample specify the same CDR3. The rearrangement joins TRBV7-2 to TRBJ1-1; TRBD1 might be the D (5 bases). V dropped 5 bases and J dropped 1 base, with 8 bases sitting between them. From germline, CDR1 is SGHTA and CDR2 FQGNSA. The CDR3 is 13 residues long. This CDR3 reads CASSPGRNTEAFF. The CDR3 DNA sequence: TGTGCCAGCAGCCCGGGACGGAACACTGAAGCTTTCTTT.

The chain carries TRBV5-6 and TRBJ1-3; D gene ambiguous. The V end was cut by 1 base, the J end by 4 bases, with 9 bases between. CDR3 length: 14 residues. The germline CDR1 and CDR2 sequences are SGHDT and YYEEEE. The CDR3 loop is CASSLWETGNTIYF. The CDR3 bases are TGTGCCAGCAGCTTGTGGGAGACAGGAAACACCATATATTTT.

J is TRBJ2-5 and V is TRBV7-8; 7 nucleotides match TRBD2. The V and J ends lost 1 base and 5 bases, in that order; junction bases with no gene match: 7. Germline V gene data show CDR1 as SGHVS and CDR2 as FQNEAQ. The CDR3 consists of 15 residues. CDR3 sequence reads: CASSLGQGLGETQYF. The CDR3 region has the DNA TGTGCCAGCAGCTTAGGCCAAGGACTAGGGGAGACCCAGTACTTC.

The chain links TRBV10-3 to TRBJ2-7; 10 nucleotides agree with TRBD2. CDR1 and CDR2 (germline): ENHRY, SYGVKD. The CDR3 extends over 16 amino acids. V shed 6 bases, J shed 4 bases, and the junction held 12 bases outside the gene matches. The CDR3 DNA reads as TGTGCCATCAGCGACAAAGCCGCTAGCGGGAGTTACGAGCAGTACTTC. This gives the protein CAISDKAASGSYEQYF.

V usage is TRBV6-5 and J usage is TRBJ1-5; D is undetermined. Germline lookup yields CDR1 MNHEY and CDR2 SVGAGI. The length of the CDR3 is 14 residues. V was clipped by 5 bases and J by 0 bases, with 8 bases between them. CDR3 DNA sequence: TGTGCCAGCAGTGAGGACTCTAGCAATCAGCCCCAGCATTTT. Its translation is CASSEDSSNQPQHF.

This clone was seen only once. The chain employs TRBV18 and TRBJ2-2, with D unclear. V was pared by 0 bases and J by 7 bases, with 12 bases between. Germline CDR1 and CDR2: KGHSH and LQKENI. The CDR3 is 15 residues long. The CDR3 DNA is TGTGCCAGCTCACCACCGACGATGAGAGGCGGGGAGCTGTTTTTT. It yields the protein CASSPPTMRGGELFF.

This clone was counted a few times. This chain uses TRBV10-1 with TRBJ1-6, with 7 nucleotides matching TRBD1. This CDR3 region has 13 residues. CDR1 is WNHNN and CDR2 is SYGVQD in the germline V gene (reference sequence). Trimming removed 3 bases from V and 9 bases from J; junction bases left unmatched: 2. CDR3 sequence: CASSDRTGSPLHF. CDR3 nucleotide sequence: TGCGCCAGCAGTGACAGGACAGGTTCACCCCTCCACTTT.

The gene calls are TRBV27 and TRBJ2-1; 11 nucleotides match TRBD2. The trim removed 6 bases at V and 7 bases at J, leaving 11 bases unmatched. The germline V gene has CDR1 MNHEY and CDR2 SMNVEV (reference sequence). There are 16 residues in the CDR3. The CDR3 sequence is CASSVYSTSGINEQFF. The CDR3 nucleotides are TGTGCCAGCAGCGTATATTCGACTAGCGGGATAAATGAGCAGTTCTTC.

Points on this clone: The sample has other DNA sequences that encode this CDR3 too. The rearrangement uses TRBV14 and TRBJ1-1; D remains unclear. Germline loops: CDR1 SGHDN, CDR2 FVKESK. Trimming removed 1 base at V and 0 bases at J, with 3 bases between. CDR3 length: 13 amino acids. The DNA for the CDR3 is TGTGCCAGCAGCCAAGTGGTGAACACTGAAGCTTTCTTT. This gives the protein CASSQVVNTEAFF.

The V call is TRBV9, the J call TRBJ2-1, with 10 bases identical to TRBD1. The CDR3 is made up of 16 amino acids. J gave up 7 bases and V 6 bases, and 13 bases lay outside the gene matches. Germline CDR1 reads SGDLS; CDR2 reads YYNGEE. DNA of the CDR3: TGTGCCAGCACCGAGGGGGGGACAGGGGATAGGAATGAGCAGTTCTTC. Protein sequence: CASTEGGTGDRNEQFF.

This chain links TRBV18 with TRBJ2-2, with 7 bases fitting TRBD1. Trimming at V came to 5 bases and at J to 0 bases, leaving 3 bases not matched to a gene. Germline V gene lookup returns CDR1 KGHSH and CDR2 LQKENI. CDR3 size: 15 residues. CDR3 region: CASSTGQTNTGELFF. The CDR3 DNA sequence: TGTGCCAGCTCAACGGGACAGACGAACACCGGGGAGCTGTTTTTT.

The chain couples TRBV6-5 to TRBJ1-5, with 10 bases identical to TRBD1. Germline CDR1 reads MNHEY; CDR2 reads SVGAGI. The CDR3 extends over 14 amino acids. Unmatched junction bases numbered 5, after V lost 5 bases and J lost 7 bases. CDR3 region: CASSRQGAGQPQHF. The CDR3 nucleotides are TGTGCCAGCAGTAGACAGGGGGCTGGACAGCCCCAGCATTTT.

The chain carries TRBV9 and TRBJ2-3; 13 positions agree with TRBD2. J lost 3 bases, V lost 3 bases, and 1 base had no gene match. CDR1 is SGDLS and CDR2 is YYNGEE in the germline V gene. The CDR3 has 15 residues. The CDR3 loop reads CASSAGLAGTDTQYF. CDR3 nucleotides: TGTGCCAGCAGCGCGGGACTAGCGGGAACAGATACGCAGTATTTT.